This T cell receptor (beta chain) was identified during a study of shared clonotypes between healthy human individuals (dated by TCRdb to 2018 to 2021). The study in broad terms: A few men and a couple of women, aged 18 to 49 years, made up the cohort. To estimate repertoire size and how much clonotype sharing occurs between individuals, the study deeply sequenced the blood TCR repertoires of five healthy adults. For each donor, three plates each were used for CD4 naive and CD4 memory, two plates were used for CD8 naive, and one plate was used for CD8 memory. Between about 0.8 and 9 billion PBMCs per donor were obtained by leukapheresis. To increase sequencing depth and limit assay-specific biases, different laboratories used diverse techniques to prepare libraries and sequence TCR repertoires.

Using the deep immunoSEQ assay, multiplex PCR amplified TCR CDR3 regions from genomic DNA. Extracted genomic DNA from each cell subset was distributed evenly across all wells of several immunoSEQ 96-well plates, and each plate was treated as a replicate. Each replicate PCR for sorted subsets received roughly 0.2 ug genomic DNA, equal to some 32,000 T cell genomes. Purified libraries were quantified with a Qubit 3.0 fluorometer, sized on a Bioanalyzer 2100, and re-quantified with the KAPA Library Quantification kit. Every immunoSEQ 96-well plate was sequenced on a dedicated single-read 150-cycle Illumina NextSeq 550 flow cell. The paper's data handling went like this. Because only junctional sequences without quality scores were contained in the immunoSEQ output, filtering matching that applied to full-length reads could not be performed. To assign V/J genes and CDR3, sequences were annotated against IMGT germline references using PyIR, a Python wrapper for IgBLAST v1.9. Reads were removed for weak V/J assignments (E-value above 1e-6), missing CDR3, stop codons, out-of-frame junctions, or ambiguous translated residues. A V3J clonotype was defined by an identical inferred V gene, J gene, and CDR3 amino acid sequence. Percentage overlap between repertoires was computed as shared unique clonotypes divided by the size of the smaller repertoire. Repertoire richness was assessed with RTK rarefaction, the Chao1 estimator, and Recon v2.1 estimates of unobserved clonotypes. OLGA was used to compute generation probabilities for all TCRbeta clonotypes that the gDNA method yielded from a few donors. The immuneACCESS repertoire file appears here via TCRdb, limited to in-frame rearrangements. These files lack a portion of the clones; in checked studies, under half of the deficit traces to unresolved V genes, and the cause of the others is not known. Clonal size and the V and J genes are those of that table, whereas D and trimming came from the DNA. In this sample the table shows 2.3 million or so clones, approximately 95% of which occur a single time. The ten most abundant clones make up roughly 0.36% of the sample.

As to this clone: The antigen it recognizes is unknown. Base qualities were left out, and no much larger clone turns up one base away.

The full study reports these points: Incomplete sequencing was indicated by rarefaction of sorted-subset datasets, despite the large sequencing depth. Sampling was restricted to blood, and TCR repertoires in tissues likely differ from the TCR repertoires found in blood. When several donors were compared, the shared fraction of clonotypes was 5% to 6.5% for naive CD4, 3% to 4% for naive CD8, about 2.5% for memory CD4, and 0.35% to 0.4% for memory CD8. Based on pairwise subsampling, the degree of clonotype sharing among donors was expected to be affected by sequencing depth. The genetic and exposure-history diversity represented was limited by the small number of donors. Naive subsets generally had larger estimated clonotype richness than memory subsets. Compared with non-shared clonotypes, the clonotypes found in all four sorted-subset donors had higher generation probabilities.

The trim is 11 bases for V and 5 bases for J, with a gap of 21 bases between the germline ends. The germline V gene encodes CDR1 ENHRY and CDR2 SYGVKD. From the cysteine up to the phenylalanine, the CDR3 has a length of 14 residues. The kept DNA is CDR3 alone, 42 bases in frame from the first base. Healthy HIV-negative adults with no recently reported acute infections or vaccinations were included as donors. Only Caucasian adults living in Nashville, Tennessee, USA were represented among the donors. CD4+ T cells were enriched by magnetic negative selection; naive cells were then positively selected on CD45RA, and the negative fraction formed the memory subset. After blood collection by leukapheresis, PBMCs were isolated using Ficoll-Histopaque density gradient centrifugation and then cryopreserved in the vapor phase of liquid nitrogen. Analytical flow cytometry was used to check the purity and quantity of every magnetically sorted T cell population. From each sorted fraction, genomic DNA was isolated and quantified by UV absorbance on a Nanodrop 2000c.

The V gene is TRBV10-3 and the J gene is TRBJ2-5, with TRBD1 tentatively as D gene (5 bases match). The sequence was obtained from a young man in good health. Some clones in this sample may be carry-over from other donors' samples. The sequenced sample consisted of naive CD4+ T cells from PBMCs. This sample's cell subset or site label indicates: CD45RA+ positively selected. The CDR3 corresponds to CASSQAALGETQYF. The DNA sequence follows: TGTGCCTCATCACAGGCGGCCCTGGGGGAGACCCAGTACTTC.